This TCR beta chain was retrieved from a study of response to subunit inactivated influenza vaccine (dated by TCRdb to 2016 to 2019). At the level of the whole study: The study used deep quantitative T cell receptor repertoire profiling to track responses to a trivalent subunit inactivated influenza vaccine. Broader findings and caveats from the paper: According to the authors, only a limited number of new T cells may be recruited by each seasonal influenza vaccination.

Worth noting for this clonotype: Its binding antigen is unknown. No clone much larger than this one lies a single base away; base qualities are absent.

The library was built by means of RT-PCR. Instrument used: Illumina HiSeq 2500. Through fastp at Q25 and MiXCR, TCRdb rebuilt clones from the public reads, retaining in-frame beta chains. Each CDR3 protein appears once, grouped with its most common genes and DNA. This sample gives 600,000 to 700,000 distinct CDR3 sequences in total; approximately 14% of them show up just once. Approximately 7.6% of the sample is in the top ten clones. Inclusive of the bounding cysteine and phenylalanine, the CDR3 is 14 residues long. The DNA shown is the 42-base CDR3, in frame from base 1. The germline V gene gives CDR1 as SGHRS and CDR2 as YFSETQ. V is shortened by 5 bases, J by 5 bases, and the region joining them spans 15 bases.

The receptor was isolated from a man aged 50-59 years who received an inactivated influenza vaccine. Donor details come from another sample of the same person, matched by shared clones. Sample: PBMCs from blood, taken 14 to 15 days before vaccination. The rearrangement combines TRBV5-1 with TRBJ2-3; TRBD2 could be the D gene, as 5 bases match. The CDR3 reads CASRVGSYIDTQYF. The DNA sequence follows: TGCGCCAGCAGGGTTGGGAGCTACATAGATACGCAGTATTTT. Joined to the reference TRBV5-1 and TRBJ2-3 proteins, this CDR3 gives the full variable domain: KAGVTQTPRYLIKTRGQQVTLSCSPISGHRSVSWYQQTPGQGLQFLFEYFSETQRNKGNFPGRFSGRQFSNSRSEMNVSTLELGDSALYLCASRVGSYIDTQYFGPGTRLTVL.